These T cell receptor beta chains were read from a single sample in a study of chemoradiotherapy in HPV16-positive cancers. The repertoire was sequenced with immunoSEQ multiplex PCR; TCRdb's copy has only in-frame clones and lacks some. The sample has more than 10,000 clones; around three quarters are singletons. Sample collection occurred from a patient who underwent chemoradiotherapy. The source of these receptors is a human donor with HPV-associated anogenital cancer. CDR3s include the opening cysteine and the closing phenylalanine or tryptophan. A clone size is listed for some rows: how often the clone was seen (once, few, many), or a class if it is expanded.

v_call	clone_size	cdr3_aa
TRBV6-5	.	CASGDRSSYEQYF
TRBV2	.	CASSAERGDRDTQYF
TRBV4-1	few	CASSQEGGRETQYF
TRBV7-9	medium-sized	CASSFQSSPLHF
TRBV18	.	CASSPRGGGPDTQYF
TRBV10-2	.	CASGRGLDGNTIYF
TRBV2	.	CAGSHDNLRGYTF
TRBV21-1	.	CASSKTGDGYEQYF
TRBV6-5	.	CASSPRAGSYGYTF
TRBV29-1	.	CSVSGNQETQYF
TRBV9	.	CASSAPGQITYNSPLHF
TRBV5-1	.	CASSFRGGTEAFF
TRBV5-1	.	CASSLGQGQGELFF
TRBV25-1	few	CASTEDRGSHYNEQFF
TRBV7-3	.	CASSSASGGVETQYF
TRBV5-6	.	CASESTGGSEQFF
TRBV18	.	CASSPPSPRDTEAFF
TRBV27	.	CASSLQSGPFNQPQHF
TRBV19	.	CASSERQGPSPLHF
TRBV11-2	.	CASSLGPGPLGYGYTF
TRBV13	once	CASSRGQGNTEAFF
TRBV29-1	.	CSVEDRPGAHGGKLFF
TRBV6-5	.	CASSAYRTGTYGYTF
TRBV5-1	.	CASSLDSGANVLTF
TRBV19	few	CASTRGELGYGYTF
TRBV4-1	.	CASSQDPSRIGVSRYEQYF
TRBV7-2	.	CASSGQAKDYGYTF
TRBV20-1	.	CSAKVETQYF
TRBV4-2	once	CASSLSGAGNEKLFF
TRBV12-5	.	CASGLGPFVGQTYEQYF
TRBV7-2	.	CASSYTGAKTYEQYF
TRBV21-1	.	CASSKEGTSGGGCGANVLTF
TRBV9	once	CASSVGWGTNYGYTF
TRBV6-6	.	CASTTGGSSYEQYF
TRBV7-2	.	CASSLNLAGRETQYF
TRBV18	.	CASSPPSWGGNEKLFF
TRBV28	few	CASSTRTGNTEAFF
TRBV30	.	CAWTGGGTEAFF
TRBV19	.	CASSLQVLYGYTF
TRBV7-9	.	CASSLGLAGRTDTQYF
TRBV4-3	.	CASSLGTSGTDTQYF
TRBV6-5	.	CASSYYGTQYF
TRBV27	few	CATRLAGGRSSYNEQFF
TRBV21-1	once	CASISRDDGANVLTF
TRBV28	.	CASSGPEGSYEQYF
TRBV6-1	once	CASSPTGGTGELFF
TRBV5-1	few	CASSLGGGFGETQYF
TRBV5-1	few	CASRPTSYNEQFF
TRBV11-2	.	CASSEPGTGHYGYTF
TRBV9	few	CASSFTGNEKLFF
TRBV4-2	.	CASSQDTGRASTEAFF
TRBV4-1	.	CASSQGRGTRITIYF
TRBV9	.	CASSVGGDSSYNEQFF
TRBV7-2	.	CASSSELDLGEQYF
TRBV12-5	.	CASGLSLTYEQYF